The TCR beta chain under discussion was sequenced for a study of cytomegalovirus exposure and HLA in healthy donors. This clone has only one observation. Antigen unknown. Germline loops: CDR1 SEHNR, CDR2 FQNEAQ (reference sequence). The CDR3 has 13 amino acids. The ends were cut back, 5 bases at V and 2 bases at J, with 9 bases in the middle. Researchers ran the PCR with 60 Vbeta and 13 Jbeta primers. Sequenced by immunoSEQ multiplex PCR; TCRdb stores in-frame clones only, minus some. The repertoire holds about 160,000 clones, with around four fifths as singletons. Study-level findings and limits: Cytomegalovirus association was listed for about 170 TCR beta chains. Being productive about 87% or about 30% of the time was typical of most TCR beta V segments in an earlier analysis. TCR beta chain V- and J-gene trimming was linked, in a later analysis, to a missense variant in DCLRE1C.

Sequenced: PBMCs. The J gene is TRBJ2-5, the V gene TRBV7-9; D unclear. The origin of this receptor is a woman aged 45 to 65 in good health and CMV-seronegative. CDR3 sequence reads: CASSSDLQETQYF. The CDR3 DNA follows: TGTGCCAGCAGCAGCGACCTGCAAGAGACCCAGTACTTC. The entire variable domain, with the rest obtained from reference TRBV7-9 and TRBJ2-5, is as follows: DTGVSQNPRHKITKRGQNVTFRCDPISEHNRLYWYRQTLGQGPEFLTYFQNEAQLEKSRLLSDRFSAERPKGSFSTLEIQRTEQGDSAMYLCASSSDLQETQYFGPGTRLLVL.